This passage covers 17 T cell receptor beta chains from one sample sequenced in a study of T cell responses to AZD1222 COVID-19 vaccine. Sequencing was performed with immunoSEQ multiplex PCR; in TCRdb, only in-frame clones are kept and a portion is missing. The repertoire includes 60,000 to 80,000 clones, over 75% of them detected once, and roughly 19% sits in the top ten. Source: peripheral blood, taken on day 0 of AZD1222 vaccination. The receptor set was obtained from an adult in good health.

As DNA, the CDR3 is TGTGCCAGCAGCGCGGGGCGCACGGGCTCGGACTATGGCTACACCTTC. Translating gives CASSAGRTGSDYGYTF. The chain combines TRBV6-6 with TRBJ1-2; possible D gene TRBD1, 5 bases. Trimming took off 6 bases at V and 3 bases at J, with 20 bases between the two ends. The CDR3 sequence is 16 residues long. Germline loops: CDR1 MNHNY, CDR2 SVGAGI (reference sequence).

J is TRBJ1-2 and V is TRBV29-1; D unclear. The CDR3 has 12 amino acids. CDR1 is SQVTM and CDR2 is ANQGSEA in the germline V gene. Trimming shortened V by 3 bases and J by 1 base, and 6 bases separated the two germline ends. CDR3 DNA: TGCAGCGTTGAGACCTTTAACTATGGCTACACCTTC. The encoded protein is CSVETFNYGYTF. Full variable domain (outside the CDR3, taken from reference TRBV29-1 and TRBJ1-2): SAVISQKPSRDICQRGTSLTIQCQVDSQVTMMFWYRQQPGQSLTLIATANQGSEATYESGFVIDKFPISRPNLTFSTLTVSNMSPEDSSIYLCSVETFNYGYTFGSGTRLTVV.

The V gene is TRBV29-1, the J gene TRBJ1-1; tentative D call: TRBD1 (5 bases). CDR1 and CDR2 from the germline V gene are SQVTM and ANQGSEA. This CDR3 contains 12 residues. The V and J ends lost 7 bases and 1 base respectively, with 10 bases between them. The CDR3 protein is CSARTGNTEAFF. The CDR3 DNA sequence: TGCAGCGCCCGCACAGGGAACACTGAAGCTTTCTTT. The whole variable domain, remainder taken from reference TRBV29-1 and TRBJ1-1, is SAVISQKPSRDICQRGTSLTIQCQVDSQVTMMFWYRQQPGQSLTLIATANQGSEATYESGFVIDKFPISRPNLTFSTLTVSNMSPEDSSIYLCSARTGNTEAFFGQGTRLTVV.

This rearrangement joins TRBV19 to TRBJ1-2, with 10 bases matching TRBD1. The V and J ends lost 3 bases and 5 bases, in that order; junction bases with no gene match: 6. The CDR3 is 15 residues long. Looked up from germline, CDR1 is LNHDA and CDR2 is SQIVND (reference sequence). CDR3 bases: TGTGCCAGTAGTATGCAGGACAGGGGGTCGTATGGCTACACCTTC. This translates into CASSMQDRGSYGYTF.

The chain has TRBV5-5 and TRBJ2-5, with no clear D. This CDR3 has 14 residues. Germline CDR1 SGHKS, CDR2 YYEKEE (reference sequence). Between the trimmed V and J ends, which lost 1 base and 1 base, there was a span of 8 bases. CDR3 bases: TGTGCCAGCAGCTTGTGGGATGGCCAAGAGACCCAGTACTTC. It is translated as CASSLWDGQETQYF.

The rearrangement uses TRBV7-3 and TRBJ1-2, with TRBD1 matching over 7 bases. V shed 2 bases and J 5 bases; nucleotides not matched to a gene: 8. The CDR3 spans 15 residues. Germline CDR1 is SGHTA and CDR2 is FQGTGA. Written as DNA, the CDR3 is TGTGCCAGCAGCTTAGGTGGGGGGACAGTGTATGGCTACACCTTC. Its protein product is CASSLGGGTVYGYTF.

The rearrangement links TRBV19 to TRBJ1-1; 7 bases agree with TRBD1. Losses at the gene ends were 7 bases for V and 7 bases for J; bases not matched to a gene: 12. The length of the CDR3 is 14 residues. The V gene's germline CDR1 is LNHDA and CDR2 SQIVND (reference sequence). CDR3 in DNA: TGTGCCAGTAAGTACCGGTTCGACAGGGTTGAAGCTTTCTTT. As protein: CASKYRFDRVEAFF.

This clone was observed once. The V gene is TRBV5-1, the J gene TRBJ2-5; TRBD2 matches at 9 bases. J lost 5 bases, V lost 5 bases, and 7 bases had no gene match. The CDR3 loop spans 14 amino acids. Germline CDR1 is SGHRS and CDR2 is YFSETQ. The CDR3 sequence is CASSTGLAPETQYF. CDR3 nucleotides: TGCGCCAGCAGTACGGGACTAGCACCCGAGACCCAGTACTTC.

This chain uses TRBV21-1 with TRBJ2-7; TRBD1 is taken as the D call from the table, unchecked against the DNA. TRBV21-1 is a pseudogene segment. The CDR3 length is 19 residues. CDR3 loop: CASSKDVRGETGHSYEQYF. In DNA, the CDR3 is TGTGCCAGCAGCAAAGACGTCAGGGGGGAGACAGGGCACTCCTACGAGCAGTACTTC.

V usage is TRBV12-3 or TRBV12-4 and J usage is TRBJ2-1; the D is unclear. The CDR3 spans 11 residues. V lost 3 bases and J 12 bases, leaving 9 bases between the germline ends. CDR3: CASSFRDGQFF. In DNA form, the CDR3 reads TGTGCCAGCAGTTTTAGGGATGGGCAGTTCTTC.

The chain joins TRBV21-1 to TRBJ2-2; TRBD1 was called by the table and not checked on the DNA. TRBV21-1 is a pseudogene. This CDR3 spans 16 amino acids. The CDR3 region has the DNA TGTGCCAGCAGCGATAAGACAGACCTCAACACCGGGGAGCTGTTTTTT. Its protein product is CASSDKTDLNTGELFF.

The chain joins TRBV4-2 to TRBJ1-1; TRBD1 matches 12 bases. After removal of 2 bases from V and 5 bases from J, the junction contained 15 bases not matched to a gene. The CDR3 is made up of 19 amino acids. Germline CDR1 is LGHNA and CDR2 is YNFKEQ. The CDR3 region is CASSQTIPGQGARGTEAFF. Here the CDR3 DNA reads TGTGCCAGCAGCCAAACCATCCCGGGACAGGGGGCGCGAGGGACTGAAGCTTTCTTT.

The V and J genes are TRBV28 and TRBJ1-2; the match to TRBD1 covers 8 bases. This CDR3 spans 13 amino acids. The ends lost 5 bases at V and 6 bases at J; junction bases unmatched: 5. CDR1 MDHEN and CDR2 SYDVKM come from the germline V gene. The CDR3: CASSTQGAHGYTF. In DNA form, the CDR3 reads TGTGCCAGCAGTACCCAGGGGGCACATGGCTACACCTTC.

The chain combines TRBV28 with TRBJ1-4; D remains unclear. Germline-derived CDR1 and CDR2 are MDHEN and SYDVKM. CDR3 size: 14 residues. Trimming took 3 bases from V and 0 from J, leaving 5 bases between them. CDR3 amino acids: CASSFAPTNEKLFF. Here the CDR3 DNA reads TGTGCCAGCAGTTTCGCCCCAACTAATGAAAAACTGTTTTTT. Variable domain in full (rest from reference TRBV28 and TRBJ1-4): DVKVTQSSRYLVKRTGEKVFLECVQDMDHENMFWYRQDPGLGLRLIYFSYDVKMKEKGDIPEGYSVSREKKERFSLILESASTNQTSMYLCASSFAPTNEKLFFGSGTQLSVL.

V and J are TRBV3-1 (or the pseudogene TRBV3-2) and TRBJ1-5; D unclear. Trimming removed 4 bases at V and 3 bases at J, with 10 bases between. The germline CDR1 and CDR2 sequences are LGHDT and YNNKEL (reference sequence). The CDR3 loop spans 14 amino acids. In DNA, the CDR3 is TGTGCCAGCAGCCCTAACACGAACAATCAGCCCCAGCATTTT. As protein: CASSPNTNNQPQHF.

The chain is built from TRBV19 and TRBJ2-3; TRBD1 matches at 7 bases. Germline V lookup: CDR1 LNHDA, CDR2 SQIVND (reference sequence). This CDR3 is 16 amino acids long. V was pared by 6 bases and J by 0 bases, with 9 bases of the junction left unmatched. This chain's CDR3 is CASSHATGISTDTQYF. DNA for the CDR3: TGTGCCAGTAGCCACGCGACAGGGATTAGCACAGATACGCAGTATTTT. Together with reference TRBV19 and TRBJ2-3, the CDR3 gives the full variable domain: DGGITQSPKYLFRKEGQNVTLSCEQNLNHDAMYWYRQDPGQGLRLIYYSQIVNDFQKGDIAEGYSVSREKKESFPLTVTSAQKNPTAFYLCASSHATGISTDTQYFGPGTRLTVL.

This chain joins TRBV3-1 (or the pseudogene TRBV3-2) and TRBJ2-3, with D tentatively TRBD1 (6 bases). This CDR3 has 14 residues. Germline-derived CDR1 and CDR2 are LGHDT and YNNKEL (reference sequence). V was pared by 5 bases and J by 2 bases, with 11 bases between. The CDR3 sequence is CASSLTGPTDTQYF. CDR3 nucleotides: TGTGCCAGCAGCTTAACAGGGCCCACAGATACGCAGTATTTT.